The text below deals with one T cell receptor beta chain. These data originate in a study of cytomegalovirus exposure and HLA in healthy donors. Germline loops: CDR1 MRHNA, CDR2 SNTAGT. Deletions cut 0 bases from V and 2 bases from J, with 10 bases between. The CDR3 extends over 15 amino acids. The study ran its PCR with 60 Vbeta and 13 Jbeta primers. Profiled with immunoSEQ multiplex PCR; TCRdb holds only in-frame clones, not every one. Of about 130,000 clones in the sample, more than 75% are singletons; the top ten hold about 2%. Sequencing was done on a sample of PBMCs. The chain recombines TRBV6-4 with TRBJ1-1; D unclear. The clonotype comes from a man in his thirties or forties in good health and CMV-seronegative. This chain's CDR3 is CASSDSGSYNTEAFF. CDR3 sequence (DNA): TGTGCCAGCAGTGACTCCGGGAGTTATAACACTGAAGCTTTCTTT.